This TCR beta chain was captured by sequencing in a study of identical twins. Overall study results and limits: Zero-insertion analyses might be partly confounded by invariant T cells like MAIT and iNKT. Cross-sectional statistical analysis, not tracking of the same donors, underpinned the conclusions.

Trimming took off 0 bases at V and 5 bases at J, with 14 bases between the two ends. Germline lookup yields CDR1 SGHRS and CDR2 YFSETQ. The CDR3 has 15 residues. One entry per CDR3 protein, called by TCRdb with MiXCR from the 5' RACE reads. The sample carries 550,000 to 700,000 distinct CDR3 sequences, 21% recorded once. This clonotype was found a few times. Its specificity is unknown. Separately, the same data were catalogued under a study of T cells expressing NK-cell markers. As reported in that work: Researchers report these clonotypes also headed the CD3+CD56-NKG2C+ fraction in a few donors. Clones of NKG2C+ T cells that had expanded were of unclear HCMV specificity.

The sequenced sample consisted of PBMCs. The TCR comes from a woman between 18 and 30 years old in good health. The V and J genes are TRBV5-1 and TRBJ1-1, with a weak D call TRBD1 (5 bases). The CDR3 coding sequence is TGCGCCAGCAGCTTGGTGGGTGCAGGGCTGACTGAAGCTTTCTTT. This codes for CASSLVGAGLTEAFF.